These 28 T cell receptor beta chains were all obtained from the same sample, sequenced in a study of shared clonotypes between healthy human individuals. Only in-frame clones appear in the TCRdb table, and some are missing; sequencing was by immunoSEQ multiplex PCR. The sample records about 2.5 million clones, under 95% being singletons. The sample taken for sequencing was naive CD4+ T cells from PBMCs. The subset denotes: CD45RA+ positively selected. These receptor sequences come from a man aged 18 to 30 in good health. Some clones in this sample may be carry-over from other donors' samples.

The chain has TRBV6-6 and TRBJ1-1, with TRBD1 identical over 8 bases. The junction had 5 bases not matched to a gene; V was cut back by 4 bases and J by 1 base. The germline V gene has CDR1 MNHNY and CDR2 SVGAGI (reference sequence). This CDR3 contains 15 residues. The CDR3 bases are TGTGCCAGCAGTTCCGGACAGGGTGGGAACACTGAAGCTTTCTTT. Its protein is CASSSGQGGNTEAFF.

The genes are TRBV6-1 and TRBJ2-7; no clear D. CDR3 length equals 14 residues. Germline V gives CDR1 MNHNS, CDR2 SASEGT. Trimming shortened V by 2 bases and J by 1 base, and 9 bases separated the two germline ends. CDR3 sequence (DNA): TGTGCCAGCAGTGAAATACTACAATCCTACGAGCAGTACTTC. Translation: CASSEILQSYEQYF.

As concerns this clone: The sample contains more than one DNA sequence encoding this CDR3. This chain links TRBV19 with TRBJ1-5, with TRBD1 matching 9 bases. The CDR3 runs to 16 residues. CDR1 LNHDA and CDR2 SQIVND come from the germline V gene (reference sequence). J was trimmed by 4 bases and V by 1 base; bases with no gene match: 5. CDR3 amino acids: CASSIARDRVNQPQHF. In DNA, the CDR3 is TGTGCCAGTAGTATAGCCCGGGACAGGGTGAATCAGCCCCAGCATTTT.

This clone was observed a few times. The V and J genes are TRBV7-3 and TRBJ1-3; D may be TRBD1 (5 bases). Trimming removed 4 bases from V and 8 bases from J, with 18 bases in between. This CDR3 comprises 15 residues. CDR1 and CDR2 from the germline V gene are SGHTA and FQGTGA. The CDR3 is CASSSSGTGTDTIYF. CDR3 coding DNA: TGTGCCAGCAGCTCGTCGGGGACGGGAACAGACACCATATATTTT.

The chain uses TRBV14 and TRBJ2-1; no clear D gene. Deletions cut 0 bases from V and 1 base from J, with 7 bases between. Germline CDR1 SGHDN, CDR2 FVKESK. This CDR3 has 15 amino acids. CDR3 residues: CASSQDRESYNEQFF. Here the CDR3 DNA reads TGTGCCAGCAGCCAAGATCGAGAGTCCTACAATGAGCAGTTCTTC.

The V and J genes are TRBV5-4 and TRBJ2-7; 8 nucleotides line up with TRBD2. This CDR3 spans 16 amino acids. Losses at the gene ends were 4 bases for V and 3 bases for J; bases not matched to a gene: 12. CDR1 and CDR2 from the germline V gene are SGHNT and YYREEE (reference sequence). CDR3 amino acids: CASSPIAGTRRYEQYF. Here the CDR3 DNA reads TGTGCCAGCAGCCCCATAGCCGGGACTAGACGCTACGAGCAGTACTTC.

Comments on this clone: This CDR3 is also generated by other DNA sequences in the sample. The V and J genes are TRBV5-1 and TRBJ2-7, with 7 bases fitting TRBD1. This CDR3 region has 14 residues. V lost 4 bases to trimming and J lost 2 bases; unmatched junction nucleotides: 6. CDR1 is SGHRS, CDR2 YFSETQ, per germline. The CDR3 here is CASSLRTGTYEQYF. The CDR3 bases are TGCGCCAGCAGCCTCAGGACAGGCACCTACGAGCAGTACTTC. Full variable domain (remainder filled in from reference TRBV5-1 and TRBJ2-7): KAGVTQTPRYLIKTRGQQVTLSCSPISGHRSVSWYQQTPGQGLQFLFEYFSETQRNKGNFPGRFSGRQFSNSRSEMNVSTLELGDSALYLCASSLRTGTYEQYFGPGTRLTVT.

The chain links TRBV4-3 to TRBJ2-5; a weak D match, TRBD1 (5 bases). Trimming took off 3 bases at V and 2 bases at J, with 13 bases between the two ends. The CDR3 consists of 15 residues. Germline V lookup: CDR1 LGHNA, CDR2 YSLEER. In nucleotides, the CDR3 is TGCGCCAGCAGCCAGAGCCCGCAGGGTCAAGAGACCCAGTACTTC. It codes for CASSQSPQGQETQYF.

This clone came up once. CDR3 coding DNA: TGTGCCAGCTCACCCCTCGGTGGGAGCAGGGAGACCCAGTACTTC. Amino acid sequence: CASSPLGGSRETQYF. The V gene is TRBV18, the J gene TRBJ2-5, with D perhaps TRBD2 (5 bases). V was cut by 3 bases and J by 5 bases, with 16 bases left in between. CDR1 is KGHSH, CDR2 LQKENI, per germline. CDR3 length: 15 amino acids.

Remarks on this clone: Other DNA sequences in the sample encode the same CDR3. V and J are TRBV6-1 and TRBJ1-5, with D uncertain. V was clipped by 6 bases and J by 0 bases, with 6 bases between them. This CDR3 contains 13 residues. Germline V gene sequence: CDR1 MNHNS, CDR2 SASEGT. The DNA of the CDR3 is TGTGCCAGCAGCGGGAATAGCAATCAGCCCCAGCATTTT. Its translation is CASSGNSNQPQHF.

As concerns this clone: Other nucleotide sequences in the sample specify the same CDR3. This chain links TRBV5-1 with TRBJ2-3, with D perhaps matching TRBD1 or TRBD2 (5 bases each). Germline lookup yields CDR1 SGHRS and CDR2 YFSETQ. The CDR3 has 14 residues. Trimming pared 0 bases from V and 0 bases from J, leaving 5 bases between. The CDR3: CASSLGGSTDTQYF. CDR3 DNA sequence: TGCGCCAGCAGCTTGGGGGGGAGCACAGATACGCAGTATTTT.

As to this clone: The same CDR3 can be traced to other DNA sequences in this sample. The chain uses TRBV6-6 and TRBJ1-1; 8 nucleotides align to TRBD1. Germline CDR1 MNHNY, CDR2 SVGAGI (reference sequence). Trimming removed 6 bases from V and 1 base from J; junction bases left unmatched: 4. This CDR3 is built from 14 residues. The CDR3 nucleotides are TGTGCCAGCAGCCCAGGACAGGGGAACACTGAAGCTTTCTTT. Protein sequence: CASSPGQGNTEAFF.

This chain uses TRBV2 with TRBJ2-3, with D tentatively TRBD1 or TRBD2 (7 bases each). Germline loops: CDR1 SNHLY, CDR2 FYNNEI. With 5 bases removed from V and 3 bases from J, the gap between germline ends came to 18 bases. The CDR3 contains 16 residues. The CDR3: CASSQQGTTVTDTQYF. The CDR3 DNA follows: TGTGCCAGCAGTCAACAGGGGACTACGGTGACAGATACGCAGTATTTT.

Only one count was recorded for this clone. The chain combines TRBV6-1 with TRBJ2-3; no definite D call. The germline V and J ends were trimmed by 4 bases and 6 bases, with 8 bases remaining between them. Germline V lookup: CDR1 MNHNS, CDR2 SASEGT. This CDR3 has 12 amino acids. The CDR3 region has the DNA TGTGCCAGCAGTGGCTGGGTGGATACGCAGTATTTT. This translates into CASSGWVDTQYF.

The chain recombines TRBV11-1 with TRBJ2-1; D not resolved. The CDR3 totals 16 residues. Trimming removed 2 bases from V and 2 bases from J, with 13 bases in between. Germline CDR1 and CDR2: SGHAT and FQDESV (reference sequence). Here the CDR3 DNA reads TGTGCCAGCAGCTTACGGGCCTCAAGCACCTACAATGAGCAGTTCTTC. Its protein product is CASSLRASSTYNEQFF.

The genes are TRBV2 and TRBJ1-5; D gene uncertain. Germline V gene data show CDR1 as SNHLY and CDR2 as FYNNEI. Between the trimmed V and J ends, which lost 2 bases and 6 bases, there was a span of 11 bases. The CDR3 contains 14 residues. This CDR3 is CASSEIIIGQPQHF. The CDR3 DNA reads as TGTGCCAGCAGTGAAATCATAATCGGTCAGCCCCAGCATTTT. The full variable domain, with the rest looked up from reference TRBV2 and TRBJ1-5, is EPEVTQTPSHQVTQMGQEVILRCVPISNHLYFYWYRQILGQKVEFLVSFYNNEISEKSEIFDDQFSVERPDGSNFTLKIRSTKLEDSAMYFCASSEIIIGQPQHFGDGTRLSIL.

The genes are TRBV4-1 and TRBJ2-3; no definite D call. The germline gives CDR1 MGHRA, CDR2 YSYEKL. The CDR3 contains 14 residues. V dropped 6 bases and J dropped 3 bases, with 13 bases sitting between them. CDR3 DNA: TGCGCCAGCAGACCCGTCCTTAAAACAGATACGCAGTATTTT. Translated, it gives CASRPVLKTDTQYF.

Concerning this clone itself: Other DNA sequences in the same sample also yield this CDR3. The chain employs TRBV28 and TRBJ2-2, with 10 bases matching TRBD2. The germline CDR1 and CDR2 sequences are MDHEN and SYDVKM. Trimming took 6 bases from V and 7 from J; bases not matched to a gene: 8. The CDR3 runs to 15 residues. The CDR3 coding sequence is TGTGCCAGCAGCCCCAGCGGGAGGGCCAGCGGGGAGCTGTTTTTT. Protein product: CASSPSGRASGELFF.

The chain recombines TRBV18 with TRBJ1-2; TRBD1 matches 9 bases. Unmatched junction bases numbered 6, after V lost 0 bases and J lost 4 bases. The CDR3 length is 16 residues. Germline CDR1 reads KGHSH; CDR2 reads LQKENI. The CDR3 DNA reads as TGTGCCAGCTCACCACCTGGACAGGGGTTGGCCTATGGCTACACCTTC. This gives the protein CASSPPGQGLAYGYTF.

The V and J genes are TRBV30 and TRBJ2-3; D call uncertain. CDR3 length equals 12 residues. CDR1 is GTSNPN and CDR2 is SVGIG in the germline V gene (reference sequence). With 2 bases removed from V and 0 bases from J, the gap between germline ends came to 3 bases. CDR3 nucleotide sequence: TGTGCCTGGAGTTTTAGCACAGATACGCAGTATTTT. It encodes CAWSFSTDTQYF.

This chain links TRBV2 with TRBJ2-3, with a weak D call TRBD2 (6 bases). Germline CDR1 SNHLY, CDR2 FYNNEI. The CDR3 loop spans 20 amino acids. V was pared by 5 bases and J by 2 bases, with 29 bases between. DNA for the CDR3: TGTGCCAGCAGTCGCTCACCCCCCACCCCCCTTAGCGGTTTCACAGATACGCAGTATTTT. Its translation is CASSRSPPTPLSGFTDTQYF. The variable domain in full, with the rest retrieved from reference TRBV2 and TRBJ2-3, is EPEVTQTPSHQVTQMGQEVILRCVPISNHLYFYWYRQILGQKVEFLVSFYNNEISEKSEIFDDQFSVERPDGSNFTLKIRSTKLEDSAMYFCASSRSPPTPLSGFTDTQYFGPGTRLTVL.

The DNA of the CDR3 is TGTGCCAGCAGCTTGGCCGGGGGGCCCAGGGGGTACTTC. Encoded protein: CASSLAGGPRGYF. The chain uses TRBV5-6 and TRBJ2-7, with D perhaps TRBD2 (7 bases). V lost 0 bases, J lost 12 bases, and 16 bases lay in between. The CDR3 has 13 residues. The germline V gene encodes CDR1 SGHDT and CDR2 YYEEEE. The entire variable domain, with the rest obtained from reference TRBV5-6 and TRBJ2-7, is as follows: DAGVTQSPTHLIKTRGQQVTLRCSPKSGHDTVSWYQQALGQGPQFIFQYYEEEERQRGNFPDRFSGHQFPNYSSELNVNALLLGDSALYLCASSLAGGPRGYFGPGTRLTVT.

This chain uses TRBV20-1 with TRBJ2-3; 7 bases are shared with TRBD2. Germline V gene lookup returns CDR1 DFQATT and CDR2 SNEGSKA (reference sequence). The CDR3 covers 11 residues. V trimming: 7 bases; J trimming: 6 bases; junction bases outside the gene matches: 4. The CDR3, as DNA: TGCAGTGGCGGGAGCGGGGATACGCAGTATTTT. This sequence encodes CSGGSGDTQYF.

The V call is TRBV25-1, the J call TRBJ1-2; D is unresolved. Germline CDR1 reads MGHDK; CDR2 reads SYGVNS. This CDR3 comprises 12 residues. V was pared by 6 bases and J by 2 bases, with 7 bases between. CDR3 amino acids: CASSRMNYGYTF. The CDR3 bases are TGTGCCAGCAGCAGGATGAACTATGGCTACACCTTC.

This rearrangement joins TRBV5-4 to TRBJ2-6; D not resolved. The CDR3 consists of 14 residues. The V and J ends lost 3 bases and 3 bases respectively, with 7 bases between them. CDR1 is SGHNT, CDR2 YYREEE, per germline (reference sequence). In DNA, the CDR3 is TGTGCCAGCAGCTCGGTGGGTGGGGCCAACGTCCTGACTTTC. Translation gives CASSSVGGANVLTF.

This clone was seen just once. As DNA, the CDR3 is TGCGCCAGCAGCTTGCTTCCTAGCGGCGGGGGAGAGACCCAGTACTTC. It translates to CASSLLPSGGGETQYF. The rearrangement links TRBV5-1 to TRBJ2-5; TRBD2 aligns across 7 bases. V was clipped by 1 base and J by 4 bases; unmatched bases: 10. CDR1 is SGHRS, CDR2 YFSETQ, per germline. The CDR3 is 16 amino acids.

In the case of this clone: The identical CDR3 is also encoded by other nucleotide sequences in the sample. The V call is TRBV28, the J call TRBJ1-2; 9 nucleotides align to TRBD1. Losses at the gene ends were 5 bases for V and 2 bases for J; bases not matched to a gene: 3. The CDR3 length is 14 residues. The V gene's germline CDR1 is MDHEN and CDR2 SYDVKM. The CDR3 spells CASSGQGRNYGYTF. Here the CDR3 DNA reads TGTGCCAGCAGTGGACAGGGGAGGAACTATGGCTACACCTTC.

This clone was observed a single time. V gene TRBV27 combines with J gene TRBJ1-2; 9 nucleotides align to TRBD1. CDR3 size: 14 residues. Germline CDR1 MNHEY, CDR2 SMNVEV (reference sequence). Germline trimming cut 3 bases from V and 8 bases from J; bases unmatched to any gene: 7. The CDR3: CASSLLDRGGGYTF. DNA of the CDR3: TGTGCCAGCAGTTTGCTGGACAGGGGAGGCGGCTACACCTTC.